What follows are 24 T cell receptor beta chains derived from one specimen sequenced in a study of regulatory T cells in long-lasting Graves disease. Time point meaning: newly diagnosed GD, antithyroid drugs for less than 3 months. Researchers made the TCR library from RNA that was extracted from PBMCs. Arm-PCR with iRepertoire HTBI primers amplified the CDR3 regions for these TCR beta libraries. TCRdb analysed the multiplex PCR reads with MiXCR anew, one entry per CDR3 protein. This table holds about 400,000 distinct CDR3 sequences, about 16% found once. The same specimen was also included in a second study, on T cells in Graves' hyperthyroidism and ophthalmopathy.

The source was peripheral blood mononuclear cells (PBMCs), collected at new diagnosis, from a patient treated with antithyroid drugs. Source of these receptors: a woman in her late teens or twenties with Graves disease.

At least ten counts were recorded for this clonotype. The rearrangement links TRBV28 to TRBJ2-1; D ambiguous. Trimming cost V 2 bases and J 8 bases, with 4 bases left between them. CDR3 length equals 11 residues. Germline lookup yields CDR1 MDHEN and CDR2 SYDVKM. CDR3 DNA: TGTGCCAGCAGTTTAGTTCATGAGCAGTTCTTC. Residues: CASSLVHEQFF.

There are many counts of this clonotype. The CDR3 loop is CAISESSSYNEQFF. CDR3 bases: TGTGCCATCAGTGAGTCGAGCTCCTACAATGAGCAGTTCTTC. The rearrangement joins TRBV10-3 to TRBJ2-1; unclear D gene. The CDR3 sequence is 14 residues long. Germline assignment: CDR1 ENHRY and CDR2 SYGVKD. Trimming pared 0 bases from V and 0 bases from J, leaving 3 bases between.

This clonotype was counted a few times. The V gene is TRBV20-1, the J gene TRBJ2-3, with no clear D. The germline V and J ends were trimmed by 4 bases and 3 bases, with 17 bases remaining between them. The CDR3 totals 15 residues. Germline V lookup: CDR1 DFQATT, CDR2 SNEGSKA (reference sequence). The DNA of the CDR3 is TGCAGTGCTAAAACCGGACCCCTCCAGACAGATACGCAGTATTTT. This gives the protein CSAKTGPLQTDTQYF.

This clonotype was observed at least ten times. The chain carries TRBV7-9 and TRBJ2-1, with 8 bases identical to TRBD1. This CDR3 has 15 residues. Germline trimming cut 5 bases from V and 6 bases from J; bases unmatched to any gene: 9. Germline assignment: CDR1 SEHNR and CDR2 FQNEAQ (reference sequence). DNA of the CDR3: TGTGCCAGCAGCGGACAGGGTTTCCGACTCAATGAGCAGTTCTTC. Translating gives CASSGQGFRLNEQFF.

This clonotype was counted a few times. This chain joins TRBV27 and TRBJ1-5; no clear D. Germline CDR1 and CDR2: MNHEY and SMNVEV (reference sequence). Trimming took 2 bases from V and 5 from J, leaving 7 bases between them. The CDR3 has 13 residues. This chain's CDR3 is CASSLHGDQPQHF. CDR3 DNA sequence: TGTGCCAGCAGTTTACATGGCGATCAGCCCCAGCATTTT.

Notes on this clonotype: A clone one base away is much larger, so this may be a read error. The V and J genes are TRBV20-1 and TRBJ2-7; D remains ambiguous. Trimming stripped 3 bases from V and 2 bases from J, with 8 bases between. This CDR3 has 12 residues. The V gene's germline CDR1 is DFQATT and CDR2 SNEGSKA (reference sequence). The CDR3 DNA reads TGCAGTGCTAGTAACGAGACCTACGAGCAGTACTTC. Translation gives CSASNETYEQYF.

This clonotype turned up a few times. This chain joins TRBV12-3 or TRBV12-4 and TRBJ2-1; D ambiguous. The CDR3 length is 14 residues. V dropped 0 bases and J dropped 7 bases, with 10 bases sitting between them. This CDR3 reads CASSLALLYNEQFF. In nucleotides, the CDR3 is TGTGCCAGCAGTTTAGCGTTGTTGTATAATGAGCAGTTCTTC.

This clonotype was detected ten times or more. The rearrangement links TRBV5-1 to TRBJ2-3, with D uncertain. The V end lost 0 bases, the J end lost 4 bases, and 9 bases lay between the germline ends. Germline V gene sequence: CDR1 SGHRS, CDR2 YFSETQ. This CDR3 contains 14 residues. CDR3 in amino acids: CASSLAGSPDTQYF. The CDR3 DNA reads TGCGCCAGCAGCTTGGCCGGATCCCCAGATACGCAGTATTTT.

This clonotype turned up a few times. The gene calls are TRBV12-3 or TRBV12-4 and TRBJ1-2, with TRBD1 matching over 8 bases. V shed 4 bases and J 4 bases; nucleotides not matched to a gene: 5. The CDR3 is made up of 14 amino acids. CDR3 amino acids: CASSSGGAGYGYTF. DNA for the CDR3: TGTGCCAGCAGTTCAGGGGGCGCGGGCTATGGCTACACCTTC.

This clonotype has only a few counts. The chain couples TRBV6-1 to TRBJ2-6, with D unresolved. Germline CDR1 reads MNHNS; CDR2 reads SASEGT. This CDR3 is built from 15 residues. With 6 bases removed from V and 4 bases from J, the gap between germline ends came to 13 bases. CDR3 residues: CASSERPTGANVLTF. CDR3 sequence (DNA): TGTGCCAGCAGCGAGAGGCCAACGGGGGCCAACGTCCTGACTTTC.

This chain connects TRBV30 to TRBJ2-6, with 8 bases aligning to TRBD1. The CDR3 consists of 18 residues. Trimming at V came to 5 bases and at J to 3 bases, leaving 15 bases not matched to a gene. CDR1 and CDR2 (germline): GTSNPN, SVGIG (reference sequence). The chain's CDR3 is CAWGSRDRLLFGANVLTF. The CDR3 bases are TGTGCCTGGGGTAGCCGGGACAGGTTATTGTTTGGGGCCAACGTCCTGACTTTC.

The sample holds many counts of this clonotype. The V and J genes are TRBV28 and TRBJ1-3; no firm D call. CDR1 and CDR2 from the germline V gene are MDHEN and SYDVKM. V gave up 7 bases and J gave up 5 bases, with 9 bases separating them. There are 12 residues in the CDR3. The CDR3 spells CASKGSRNTIYF. The CDR3 bases are TGTGCCAGCAAAGGGTCTCGAAACACCATATATTTT.

This clonotype has just a few counts. This may arise from a read error, as a much more abundant clone is one base away. The chain joins TRBV6-4 to TRBJ2-3, with 10 bases lining up with TRBD2. The germline CDR1 and CDR2 sequences are MRHNA and SNTAGT. The CDR3 extends over 16 amino acids. Trimming took 5 bases from V and 5 from J; bases not matched to a gene: 10. In nucleotides, the CDR3 is TGTGCCAGCAGTAACGCAGCGGGAGGGCCGGGAGATACGCAGTATTTT. Protein sequence: CASSNAAGGPGDTQYF.

This clonotype was seen more than once but under ten times. The chain uses TRBV20-1 and TRBJ1-5; 7 bases fit TRBD1. The CDR3 loop spans 14 amino acids. Germline values: CDR1 DFQATT, CDR2 SNEGSKA (reference sequence). After removal of 1 base from V and 2 bases from J, the junction contained 2 bases not matched to a gene. The CDR3 region has the DNA TGCAGTGCTAGAGTCGGGACAGGCAATCAGCCCCAGCATTTT. Translating gives CSARVGTGNQPQHF.

This clonotype was counted many times. The chain has TRBV28 and TRBJ1-1, with unresolved D. Trimming left V 7 bases short and J 1 base short, with 13 bases between. CDR1 is MDHEN and CDR2 is SYDVKM in the germline V gene. The CDR3 spans 14 residues. CDR3 nucleotide sequence: TGTGCCAGCACCCAGCCCTGGGGGAACACTGAAGCTTTCTTT. It yields the protein CASTQPWGNTEAFF.

This clonotype was observed a few times. This chain joins TRBV4-1 and TRBJ1-5; a weak D match, TRBD1 (5 bases). The V and J ends lost 0 bases and 4 bases respectively, with 16 bases between them. CDR1 is MGHRA, CDR2 YSYEKL, per germline. The CDR3 is 17 residues long. The CDR3 is CASSQDYRRVLNQPQHF. The DNA of the CDR3 is TGCGCCAGCAGCCAAGATTACCGCAGGGTGCTTAATCAGCCCCAGCATTTT.

The CDR3 loop is CASSSGTLIGTF. The CDR3 nucleotides read TGTGCCAGCAGCTCGGGGACACTTATCGGCACCTTC. V gene TRBV5-6 combines with J gene TRBJ1-2; a possible D gene is TRBD1 (6 bases). Trimming shortened V by 3 bases and J by 13 bases, and 16 bases separated the two germline ends. The germline V gene has CDR1 SGHDT and CDR2 YYEEEE. The CDR3 extends over 12 amino acids.

The table lists this clonotype with a count of one. This may be a read error: a much more frequent sequence differs by one nucleotide. The chain joins TRBV6-1 to TRBJ2-7, with 10 nucleotides matching TRBD1. The V gene end was trimmed by 6 bases and the J gene end by 5 bases; junction bases not matched to a gene: 13. This CDR3 has 16 amino acids. Germline V lookup: CDR1 MNHNS, CDR2 SASEGT. CDR3 DNA: TGTGCCAGCAGGTCACGACAGGGGGCAGGTTCTGACGAGCAGTACTTC. The encoded protein is CASRSRQGAGSDEQYF.

A remark on this clonotype: A much larger clone lies one base from this, so it may be a read error. The chain has TRBV4-1 and TRBJ1-2; no definite D call. The CDR3 length is 13 residues. Germline lookup yields CDR1 MGHRA and CDR2 YSYEKL. The CDR3 region has the DNA TGCGCCAGCAGCCAAGTTGGCGGCTATGGCTACGCCTTC. It codes for CASSQVGGYGYAF.

This clonotype appeared many times. The genes are TRBV7-6 and TRBJ2-7; D is ambiguous. Per the germline V gene, CDR1 is SGHVS and CDR2 is FNYEAQ. Trimming shortened V by 0 bases and J by 6 bases, and 15 bases separated the two germline ends. This CDR3 has 15 residues. Here the CDR3 reads CASSLASNGASEQYF. CDR3 nucleotides: TGTGCCAGCAGCTTAGCAAGTAACGGCGCTTCCGAGCAGTACTTC.

This clonotype appeared many times. The V and J genes are TRBV5-1 and TRBJ2-5, with 7 bases fitting TRBD1. The CDR3 is made up of 14 amino acids. CDR1 SGHRS and CDR2 YFSETQ come from the germline V gene. The V and J ends lost 4 bases and 5 bases, in that order; junction bases with no gene match: 8. This CDR3 is CASSTGTVRETQYF. The CDR3 coding sequence is TGCGCCAGCAGCACTGGGACAGTCCGTGAGACCCAGTACTTC. Full variable domain (missing parts from reference TRBV5-1 and TRBJ2-5): KAGVTQTPRYLIKTRGQQVTLSCSPISGHRSVSWYQQTPGQGLQFLFEYFSETQRNKGNFPGRFSGRQFSNSRSEMNVSTLELGDSALYLCASSTGTVRETQYFGPGTRLLVL.

This clonotype was detected many times. The gene calls are TRBV9 and TRBJ2-5, with 9 bases lining up with TRBD2. V shed 0 bases and J 1 base; nucleotides not matched to a gene: 4. The V gene's germline CDR1 is SGDLS and CDR2 YYNGEE. The CDR3 has 16 amino acids. CDR3 DNA: TGTGCCAGCAGCGTAGGAATAGCGGGGGTCCAAGAGACCCAGTACTTC. Protein product: CASSVGIAGVQETQYF. Full variable domain (outside the CDR3, taken from reference TRBV9 and TRBJ2-5): DSGVTQTPKHLITATGQRVTLRCSPRSGDLSVYWYQQSLDQGLQFLIQYYNGEERAKGNILERFSAQQFPDLHSELNLSSLELGDSALYFCASSVGIAGVQETQYFGPGTRLLVL.

This clonotype was recorded at least ten times. This chain links TRBV5-1 with TRBJ2-5; 10 bases fit TRBD1. Germline loops: CDR1 SGHRS, CDR2 YFSETQ. The V and J ends lost 4 bases and 1 base, in that order; junction bases with no gene match: 16. CDR3 size: 19 residues. CDR3 nucleotides: TGCGCCAGCAGCCCAAACAACCCCGACAGGGGGCGTACCCAAGAGACCCAGTACTTC. Residues: CASSPNNPDRGRTQETQYF.

This clonotype was found once. Possible read error: a much larger clone is one base away. This chain uses TRBV20-1 with TRBJ2-1; perhaps TRBD2 as D (6 bases). Germline assignment: CDR1 DFQATT and CDR2 SNEGSKA (reference sequence). CDR3 length equals 14 residues. Trimming pared 3 bases from V and 10 bases from J, leaving 19 bases between. In DNA form, the CDR3 reads TGCAGTGCTAGTCCTCTGCTAGCGAGCTACGAGCAGTTCTTC. It encodes CSASPLLASYEQFF.